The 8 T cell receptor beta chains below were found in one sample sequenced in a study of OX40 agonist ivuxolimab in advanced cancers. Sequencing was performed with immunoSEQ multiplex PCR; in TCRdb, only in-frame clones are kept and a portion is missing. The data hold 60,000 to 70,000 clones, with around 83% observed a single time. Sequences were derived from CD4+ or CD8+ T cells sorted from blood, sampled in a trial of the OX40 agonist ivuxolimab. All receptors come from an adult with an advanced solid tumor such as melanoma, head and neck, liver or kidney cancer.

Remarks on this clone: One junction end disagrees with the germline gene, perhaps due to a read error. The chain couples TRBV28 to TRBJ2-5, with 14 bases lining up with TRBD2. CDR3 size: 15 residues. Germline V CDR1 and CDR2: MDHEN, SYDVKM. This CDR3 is CASRTSGRAREAQYF. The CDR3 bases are TGTGCCAGCAGGACTAGCGGGAGGGCAAGAGAGGCCCAGTACTTC.

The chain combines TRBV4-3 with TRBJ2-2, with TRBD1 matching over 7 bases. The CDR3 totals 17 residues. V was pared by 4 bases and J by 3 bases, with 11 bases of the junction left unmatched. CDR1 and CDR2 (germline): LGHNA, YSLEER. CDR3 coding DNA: TGCGCCAGCAGCCCTACTCCAGGGGGATCGGACACCGGGGAGCTGTTTTTT. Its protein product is CASSPTPGGSDTGELFF.

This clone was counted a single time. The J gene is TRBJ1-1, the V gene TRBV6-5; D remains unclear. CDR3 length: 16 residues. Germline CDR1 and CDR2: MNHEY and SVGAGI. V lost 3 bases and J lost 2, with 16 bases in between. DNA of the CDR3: TGTGCCAGCAGTTATGGTTCCATTAGTTTTAACACTGAAGCTTTCTTT. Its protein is CASSYGSISFNTEAFF.

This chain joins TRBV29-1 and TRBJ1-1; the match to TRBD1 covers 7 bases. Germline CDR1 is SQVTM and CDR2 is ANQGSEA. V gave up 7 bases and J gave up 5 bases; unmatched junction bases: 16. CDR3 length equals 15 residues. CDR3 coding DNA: TGCAGCGCCGAGTCAGGGGGATTGGGTTTAACTGAAGCTTTCTTT. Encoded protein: CSAESGGLGLTEAFF.

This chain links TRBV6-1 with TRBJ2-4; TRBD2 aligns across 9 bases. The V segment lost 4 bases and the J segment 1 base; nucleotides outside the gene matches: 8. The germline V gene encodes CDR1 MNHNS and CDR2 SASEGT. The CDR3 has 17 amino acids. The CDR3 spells CASSGPSGEWAKNIQYF. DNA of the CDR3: TGTGCCAGCAGTGGCCCTAGCGGGGAATGGGCCAAAAACATTCAGTACTTC.

The CDR3 here is CASSVNGNYEQYF. CDR3 DNA sequence: TGTGCCAGCAGTGTTAACGGGAACTACGAGCAGTACTTC. The chain links TRBV6-1 to TRBJ2-7, with D possibly matching TRBD2 (5 bases). The V end was cut by 4 bases, the J end by 3 bases, with 10 bases between. The CDR3 length is 13 residues. CDR1 is MNHNS and CDR2 is SASEGT in the germline V gene.

For the CDR3, the DNA is TGTGCCAGCAGTGAATCGGCCAGGGAGAATGGCTACACCTTC. As protein: CASSESARENGYTF. The J gene is TRBJ1-2, the V gene TRBV6-1, with D possibly matching TRBD1 (5 bases). Per germline, CDR1 MNHNS and CDR2 SASEGT. The V end lost 2 bases, the J end lost 6 bases, and 13 bases lay between the germline ends. The CDR3 length is 14 residues.

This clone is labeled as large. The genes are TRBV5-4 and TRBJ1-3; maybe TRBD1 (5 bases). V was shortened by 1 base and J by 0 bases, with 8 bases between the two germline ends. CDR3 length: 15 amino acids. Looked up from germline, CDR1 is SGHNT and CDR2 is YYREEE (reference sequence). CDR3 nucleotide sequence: TGTGCCAGCAGCTTGCGGGGGGACTCTGGAAACACCATATATTTT. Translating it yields CASSLRGDSGNTIYF.